Presented here are 19 T cell receptor beta chains from one specimen sequenced in a study of shared clonotypes between healthy human individuals. Here immunoSEQ multiplex PCR was the method, and the copy in TCRdb shows in-frame clones only, minus some. The sample contains about 990,000 clones, roughly 74% of which appear only once. The sequencing sample was made of memory CD4+ T cells from PBMCs. As to subset: CD45RA-negative fraction. The source is a man aged 18 to 35 in good health. Some clones in this sample may be carry-over from other donors' samples.

The chain couples TRBV28 to TRBJ1-5; D unclear. V lost 3 bases to trimming and J lost 9 bases, with 9 bases between them. Germline CDR1 and CDR2: MDHEN and SYDVKM. The CDR3 loop spans 12 amino acids. CDR3: CASSFADRPQHF. DNA for the CDR3: TGTGCCAGCAGTTTTGCGGATCGGCCCCAGCATTTT.

The chain joins TRBV6-6 to TRBJ2-7; D possibly corresponds to TRBD2 (5 bases). The CDR3 covers 15 residues. The germline V gene encodes CDR1 MNHNY and CDR2 SVGAGI (reference sequence). Trimming removed 1 base from V and 7 bases from J, with 17 bases in between. CDR3 sequence reads: CASSYLSVGSGEQYF. The CDR3 DNA reads TGTGCCAGCAGTTACTTATCCGTGGGCTCGGGGGAGCAGTACTTC.

This clone has only a few counts. The same CDR3 can be traced to other DNA sequences in this sample. V usage is TRBV5-1 and J usage is TRBJ2-5; 8 bases align to TRBD2. Germline loops: CDR1 SGHRS, CDR2 YFSETQ. The CDR3 loop spans 13 amino acids. Trimming removed 0 bases from V and 5 bases from J; junction bases left unmatched: 0. CDR3 nucleotides: TGCGCCAGCAGCTTGGGACTAGCGGAGACCCAGTACTTC. Protein sequence: CASSLGLAETQYF. Filled out from reference TRBV5-1 and TRBJ2-5, the complete variable domain reads KAGVTQTPRYLIKTRGQQVTLSCSPISGHRSVSWYQQTPGQGLQFLFEYFSETQRNKGNFPGRFSGRQFSNSRSEMNVSTLELGDSALYLCASSLGLAETQYFGPGTRLLVL.

V and J are TRBV18 and TRBJ2-4; D is uncertain. The V end lost 3 bases, the J end lost 6 bases, and 6 bases lay between the germline ends. The CDR3 has 12 residues. Per germline, CDR1 KGHSH and CDR2 LQKENI. CDR3 sequence reads: CASSPSRNIQYF. Here the CDR3 DNA reads TGTGCCAGCTCACCGTCGAGAAACATTCAGTACTTC.

V is TRBV7-9 and J is TRBJ2-5; a weak D match, TRBD1 (6 bases). V shed 6 bases and J shed 4 bases, with 12 bases lying between them. This CDR3 has 13 residues. CDR1 is SEHNR, CDR2 FQNEAQ, per germline (reference sequence). The CDR3 region is CASRGHFRETQYF. The CDR3 DNA is TGTGCCAGCAGGGGACATTTCCGAGAGACCCAGTACTTC. The variable domain in full, completed from reference TRBV7-9 and TRBJ2-5, reads DTGVSQNPRHKITKRGQNVTFRCDPISEHNRLYWYRQTLGQGPEFLTYFQNEAQLEKSRLLSDRFSAERPKGSFSTLEIQRTEQGDSAMYLCASRGHFRETQYFGPGTRLLVL.

V is TRBV7-9 and J is TRBJ2-1, with 8 positions matching TRBD2. V gave up 1 base and J gave up 6 bases; unmatched junction bases: 5. The CDR3 length is 15 residues. The germline V gene has CDR1 SEHNR and CDR2 FQNEAQ (reference sequence). The CDR3 loop reads CASSLGGTRGNEQFF. As DNA, the CDR3 is TGTGCCAGCAGCTTAGGTGGGACTAGGGGCAATGAGCAGTTCTTC. The whole variable domain, remainder taken from reference TRBV7-9 and TRBJ2-1, is DTGVSQNPRHKITKRGQNVTFRCDPISEHNRLYWYRQTLGQGPEFLTYFQNEAQLEKSRLLSDRFSAERPKGSFSTLEIQRTEQGDSAMYLCASSLGGTRGNEQFFGPGTRLTVL.

The chain couples TRBV5-1 to TRBJ2-6; D is uncertain. CDR1 and CDR2 from the germline V gene are SGHRS and YFSETQ. The V and J ends lost 0 bases and 0 bases respectively, with 4 bases between them. CDR3 length equals 15 residues. This chain's CDR3 is CASSLVASGANVLTF. As DNA, the CDR3 is TGCGCCAGCAGCTTGGTAGCCTCTGGGGCCAACGTCCTGACTTTC. Looking up the rest from reference TRBV5-1 and TRBJ2-6 gives the full variable domain: KAGVTQTPRYLIKTRGQQVTLSCSPISGHRSVSWYQQTPGQGLQFLFEYFSETQRNKGNFPGRFSGRQFSNSRSEMNVSTLELGDSALYLCASSLVASGANVLTFGAGSRLTVL.

The V call is TRBV4-3, the J call TRBJ2-3, with D unclear. Trimming cost V 1 base and J 4 bases, with 6 bases left between them. Germline CDR1 is LGHNA and CDR2 is YSLEER. The CDR3 is made up of 13 amino acids. The DNA for the CDR3 is TGCGCCAGCAGCCAAGGCCGGCCAGATACGCAGTATTTT. As protein: CASSQGRPDTQYF.

The chain joins TRBV14 to TRBJ2-1, with 7 bases aligning to TRBD2. Germline V CDR1 and CDR2: SGHDN, FVKESK. The ends lost 5 bases at V and 9 bases at J; junction bases unmatched: 13. The CDR3 consists of 15 residues. CDR3 amino acids: CASSSGTTPWGEQFF. The CDR3 DNA sequence: TGTGCCAGCAGCTCCGGGACTACTCCTTGGGGTGAGCAGTTCTTC. Full variable domain (outside the CDR3, taken from reference TRBV14 and TRBJ2-1): EAGVTQFPSHSVIEKGQTVTLRCDPISGHDNLYWYRRVMGKEIKFLLHFVKESKQDESGMPNNRFLAERTGGTYSTLKVQPAELEDSGVYFCASSSGTTPWGEQFFGPGTRLTVL.

With respect to this clone: The junction departs from the called germline gene at one end, perhaps through a read error. Here the CDR3 reads CASSERQGRKTVF. In DNA, the CDR3 is TGTGCCAGCAGTGAACGACAGGGGCGAAAAACTGTTTTT. The chain carries TRBV6-4 and TRBJ1-4; 8 bases are a match to TRBD1. The V gene's germline CDR1 is MRHNA and CDR2 SNTAGT. There are 13 residues in the CDR3.

J is TRBJ2-2 and V is TRBV18; no clear D gene. The CDR3 runs to 12 residues. V lost 3 bases and J 7 bases, leaving 6 bases between the germline ends. Germline lookup yields CDR1 KGHSH and CDR2 LQKENI. CDR3 sequence reads: CASSPARGELFF. For the CDR3, the DNA is TGTGCCAGCTCACCCGCGCGCGGGGAGCTGTTTTTT.

The chain carries TRBV5-4 and TRBJ2-7; tentatively, D is TRBD1 (6 bases). The germline V gene has CDR1 SGHNT and CDR2 YYREEE (reference sequence). This CDR3 contains 12 residues. The V end lost 1 base, the J end lost 11 bases, and 13 bases lay between the germline ends. Here the CDR3 reads CASSLSQGQEYF. CDR3 nucleotides: TGTGCCAGCAGCTTGTCTCAGGGGCAGGAGTACTTC. Using reference TRBV5-4 and TRBJ2-7 for the parts outside the CDR3, the full variable domain is ETGVTQSPTHLIKTRGQQVTLRCSSQSGHNTVSWYQQALGQGPQFIFQYYREEENGRGNFPPRFSGLQFPNYSSELNVNALELDDSALYLCASSLSQGQEYFGPGTRLTVT.

The chain is built from TRBV7-2 and TRBJ2-7; TRBD1 matches 7 bases. The CDR3 sequence is 13 residues long. Germline V gene sequence: CDR1 SGHTA, CDR2 FQGNSA. The V and J ends lost 9 bases and 6 bases, in that order; junction bases with no gene match: 11. CDR3 region: CASSDRTLGEQYF. Here the CDR3 DNA reads TGTGCCAGTTCGGACAGGACCCTCGGCGAGCAGTACTTC.

The chain combines TRBV7-8 with TRBJ1-2, with D possibly being TRBD1 (6 bases). This CDR3 is 16 amino acids long. V lost 5 bases to trimming and J lost 4 bases, with 20 bases between them. Per the germline V gene, CDR1 is SGHVS and CDR2 is FQNEAQ. DNA for the CDR3: TGTGCCAGCAGCAAACTCGGACAGAGTCAACTCTATGGCTACACCTTC. Translating it yields CASSKLGQSQLYGYTF.

The CDR3 coding sequence is TGTGCCAGCAGCTTTACTTTGGGTAAATATAGCAATCAGCCCCAGCATTTT. Its protein product is CASSFTLGKYSNQPQHF. This chain joins TRBV11-2 and TRBJ1-5; D unclear. CDR3 length equals 17 residues. The germline gives CDR1 SGHAT, CDR2 FQNNGV. V gave up 3 bases and J gave up 0 bases, with 15 bases separating them.

The chain joins TRBV7-8 to TRBJ2-6; D gene uncertain. The length of the CDR3 is 16 residues. Trimming removed 4 bases at V and 1 base at J, with 11 bases between. In germline, CDR1 is SGHVS, CDR2 FQNEAQ. DNA of the CDR3: TGTGCCAGCAGCTCGCGACTGGGGTCTGGGGCCAACGTCCTGACTTTC. It translates to CASSSRLGSGANVLTF.

V gene TRBV27 combines with J gene TRBJ1-3; the D is unclear. The V gene lost 9 bases and the J gene lost 1 base, with 10 bases spanning the gap. The CDR3 loop spans 13 amino acids. The germline CDR1 and CDR2 sequences are MNHEY and SMNVEV (reference sequence). The CDR3 nucleotides are TGTGCCAGTAGGAGGGCTTCTGGAAACACCATATATTTT. This gives the protein CASRRASGNTIYF.

Worth noting for this clone: It may be a read error: a sequence one base away is much more abundant. The sample holds other DNA sequences that translate to the same CDR3. V and J are TRBV2 and TRBJ2-2; no firm D call. This CDR3 is built from 11 residues. Trimming pared 7 bases from V and 3 bases from J, leaving 3 bases between. From germline, CDR1 is SNHLY and CDR2 FYNNEI. This CDR3 is CASTYTGELFF. As DNA, the CDR3 is TGTGCCAGCACCTACACCGGGGAGCTGTTTTTT. Drawing the rest from reference TRBV2 and TRBJ2-2, the complete variable domain is EPEVTQTPSHQVTQMGQEVILRCVPISNHLYFYWYRQILGQKVEFLVSFYNNEISEKSEIFDDQFSVERPDGSNFTLKIRSTKLEDSAMYFCASTYTGELFFGEGSRLTVL.

This sequence joins TRBV11-3 and TRBJ2-1; D ambiguous. Germline CDR1 and CDR2: SGHNT and YENEEA. Trimming removed 3 bases at V and 7 bases at J, with 16 bases between. The CDR3 sequence is 15 residues long. The CDR3 protein is CASSFRASWDNEQFF. For the CDR3, the DNA is TGTGCCAGCAGCTTTCGGGCTTCGTGGGATAATGAGCAGTTCTTC.